Below, 30 T cell receptor beta chains from the same sample are listed, as sequenced in a study of T cells after yellow fever vaccination. TCRdb called the 5' RACE reads again in MiXCR, with one record for every CDR3 protein. In the table there are hundreds of thousands of distinct CDR3 sequences, roughly 14% of which are singletons. The specimen was PBMCs, collected on the day of the yellow fever booster vaccination. These TCRs come from a man under 40 who received the YFV17D yellow fever vaccine.

The chain has TRBV28 and TRBJ2-7; TRBD1 might be the D (5 bases). Germline values: CDR1 MDHEN, CDR2 SYDVKM. The CDR3 has 14 residues. V was cut by 1 base and J by 3 bases, with 10 bases left in between. In DNA, the CDR3 is TGTGCCAGCAGTTTATTGGGGCCCTACTACGAGCAGTACTTC. It translates to CASSLLGPYYEQYF.

The V gene is TRBV5-5, the J gene TRBJ2-1; tentative D call: TRBD1 (5 bases). The CDR3 is 13 residues long. The V end lost 1 base, the J end lost 6 bases, and 8 bases lay between the germline ends. The germline V gene encodes CDR1 SGHKS and CDR2 YYEKEE (reference sequence). In DNA, the CDR3 is TGTGCCAGCAGCTTGCGCAGGGTCAATGAGCAGTTCTTC. This sequence encodes CASSLRRVNEQFF.

V and J are TRBV3-1 and TRBJ2-3, with TRBD2 identical over 8 bases. Unmatched junction bases numbered 7, after V lost 5 bases and J lost 0 bases. Looked up from germline, CDR1 is LGHDT and CDR2 is YNNKEL (reference sequence). The CDR3 is made up of 16 amino acids. CDR3 sequence (DNA): TGTGCCAGCAGCTCCGTAGCGGGATCGAGCACAGATACGCAGTATTTT. Translated: CASSSVAGSSTDTQYF.

This clonotype was counted at least ten times. V gene TRBV5-1 combines with J gene TRBJ2-1; D not resolved. The V end was cut by 4 bases, the J end by 8 bases, with 22 bases between. CDR3 length equals 16 residues. The V gene's germline CDR1 is SGHRS and CDR2 YFSETQ. The chain's CDR3 is CASSPESGGMGDEQFF. The DNA for the CDR3 is TGCGCCAGCAGCCCTGAGTCTGGCGGAATGGGTGATGAGCAGTTCTTC. The entire variable domain, with the rest obtained from reference TRBV5-1 and TRBJ2-1, is as follows: KAGVTQTPRYLIKTRGQQVTLSCSPISGHRSVSWYQQTPGQGLQFLFEYFSETQRNKGNFPGRFSGRQFSNSRSEMNVSTLELGDSALYLCASSPESGGMGDEQFFGPGTRLTVL.

V and J are TRBV4-2 and TRBJ2-1, with D unresolved. Looked up from germline, CDR1 is LGHNA and CDR2 is YNFKEQ. This CDR3 has 13 amino acids. Trimming removed 4 bases from V and 8 bases from J, with 12 bases in between. CDR3 nucleotides: TGTGCCAGCAGCCCCCAGGAGTTCTATGAGCAGTTCTTC. It specifies CASSPQEFYEQFF.

The chain joins TRBV24-1 to TRBJ2-2, with TRBD2 matching over 9 bases. The CDR3 covers 17 residues. V shed 4 bases and J 6 bases; nucleotides not matched to a gene: 11. Per germline, CDR1 KGHDR and CDR2 SFDVKD. This chain's CDR3 is CATSDTLAGPSAGELFF. DNA of the CDR3: TGTGCCACCAGTGACACTCTAGCGGGACCCTCAGCCGGGGAGCTGTTTTTT.

V usage is TRBV18 and J usage is TRBJ1-2; 9 positions match TRBD1. J gave up 7 bases and V 2 bases, and 8 bases lay outside the gene matches. CDR1 and CDR2 (germline): KGHSH, LQKENI. This CDR3 region has 15 residues. The CDR3 nucleotides are TGTGCCAGCTCACCATCGGGACAGGGAATCGGTGGCTACACCTTC. Translating gives CASSPSGQGIGGYTF. Using reference TRBV18 and TRBJ1-2 for the parts outside the CDR3, the full variable domain is NAGVMQNPRHLVRRRGQEARLRCSPMKGHSHVYWYRQLPEEGLKFMVYLQKENIIDESGMPKERFSAEFPKEGPSILRIQQVVRGDSAAYFCASSPSGQGIGGYTFGSGTRLTVV.

The chain has TRBV5-1 and TRBJ2-3, with D possibly matching TRBD2 (5 bases). The CDR3 contains 15 residues. Germline-derived CDR1 and CDR2 are SGHRS and YFSETQ. The V gene lost 4 bases and the J gene lost 2 bases, with 14 bases spanning the gap. This CDR3 reads CASSQRTYPTDTQYF. CDR3 DNA: TGCGCCAGCAGCCAGCGGACCTACCCCACAGATACGCAGTATTTT.

This chain links TRBV28 with TRBJ2-3, with 13 bases aligning to TRBD2. The CDR3 contains 14 residues. With 10 bases clipped from V and 7 bases from J, the junction kept 8 bases outside the gene matches. Looked up from germline, CDR1 is MDHEN and CDR2 is SYDVKM. CDR3: CATLGTSGTNTQYF. CDR3 nucleotide sequence: TGTGCCACCCTGGGGACTAGCGGGACGAATACGCAGTATTTT.

V and J are TRBV9 and TRBJ2-3, with D uncertain. CDR3 length equals 14 residues. Germline CDR1 reads SGDLS; CDR2 reads YYNGEE. Deletions cut 0 bases from V and 4 bases from J, with 9 bases between. Written as DNA, the CDR3 is TGTGCCAGCAGCGTAGAAGTTTTCTCAGATACGCAGTATTTT. Translation gives CASSVEVFSDTQYF.

This chain connects TRBV6-5 to TRBJ2-7, with D maybe TRBD1 (5 bases). V was shortened by 2 bases and J by 0 bases, with 14 bases between the two germline ends. The CDR3 length is 16 residues. Germline CDR1 is MNHEY and CDR2 is SVGAGI. This CDR3 reads CASSYVDSTSSYEQYF. The CDR3 DNA reads TGTGCCAGCAGTTACGTAGACAGCACCAGCTCCTACGAGCAGTACTTC.

This sequence joins TRBV6-2 or TRBV6-3 and TRBJ2-1; 8 nucleotides align to TRBD2. This CDR3 spans 14 amino acids. Germline V gene sequence: CDR1 MNHEY, CDR2 SVGEGT. V was clipped by 2 bases and J by 9 bases; unmatched bases: 6. CDR3 sequence (DNA): TGTGCCAGCAGTTACCAGCGGGAGTTAGGTGAGCAGTTCTTC. Protein sequence: CASSYQRELGEQFF.

A few counts support this clonotype. The chain links TRBV6-1 to TRBJ2-3, with D tentatively TRBD1 or TRBD2 (5 bases each). V lost 7 bases, J lost 2 bases, and 10 bases lay in between. The CDR3 length is 13 residues. Germline assignment: CDR1 MNHNS and CDR2 SASEGT. The CDR3 is CASNEGSTDTQYF. In DNA form, the CDR3 reads TGTGCCAGCAACGAGGGGTCCACAGATACGCAGTATTTT.

On this clonotype itself: An end of the junction differs from the germline gene, which may be a read error. V is TRBV5-1 and J is TRBJ2-2, with D possibly TRBD2 on 5 matching bases. Germline V gives CDR1 SGHRS, CDR2 YFSETQ. The CDR3 sequence is 15 residues long. In DNA, the CDR3 is TGCGCCAGCAGCCCAATAAGCGGCTACACCTGGGAGCTGTTTTTT. Residues: CASSPISGYTWELFF.

V is TRBV12-3 or TRBV12-4 and J is TRBJ2-1, with 7 bases aligning to TRBD2. The CDR3 has 14 amino acids. Trimming took 3 bases from V and 7 from J; bases not matched to a gene: 6. CDR3 region: CASSFAGEGNEQFF. In DNA form, the CDR3 reads TGTGCCAGCAGTTTCGCGGGAGAGGGGAATGAGCAGTTCTTC.

This clonotype was seen only a few times. The V gene is TRBV20-1, the J gene TRBJ2-7, with D unresolved. This CDR3 region has 13 residues. Trimming took off 6 bases at V and 6 bases at J, with 18 bases between the two ends. Per the germline V gene, CDR1 is DFQATT and CDR2 is SNEGSKA (reference sequence). The CDR3 reads CSALLQVFGEQYF. As DNA, the CDR3 is TGCAGTGCCCTGTTACAAGTCTTCGGCGAGCAGTACTTC.

This clonotype was observed a few times. V is TRBV7-3 and J is TRBJ2-7; TRBD1 might be the D (6 bases). CDR1 SGHTA and CDR2 FQGTGA come from the germline V gene. The CDR3 is made up of 13 amino acids. With 5 bases removed from V and 3 bases from J, the gap between germline ends came to 11 bases. CDR3 loop: CASSVGHNYEQYF. The CDR3, as DNA: TGTGCCAGCAGCGTGGGACATAACTACGAGCAGTACTTC.

There are a few counts of this clonotype. The chain carries TRBV19 and TRBJ2-1, with a tentative D call TRBD1 (7 bases). Looked up from germline, CDR1 is LNHDA and CDR2 is SQIVND (reference sequence). V gave up 5 bases and J gave up 4 bases, with 15 bases separating them. CDR3 size: 15 residues. As DNA, the CDR3 is TGTGCCAGTAGTCCTCCGACAGGGACTTACAATGAGCAGTTCTTC. This translates into CASSPPTGTYNEQFF.

This clonotype has a handful of counts. The rearrangement joins TRBV28 to TRBJ2-5; the D is unclear. V dropped 4 bases and J dropped 0 bases, with 9 bases sitting between them. The CDR3 runs to 14 residues. Per the germline V gene, CDR1 is MDHEN and CDR2 is SYDVKM. The CDR3 sequence is CASSWANNQETQYF. The DNA for the CDR3 is TGTGCCAGCAGTTGGGCCAACAACCAAGAGACCCAGTACTTC.

The V call is TRBV6-2 or TRBV6-3, the J call TRBJ2-6; 8 positions agree with TRBD2. Germline assignment: CDR1 MNHEY and CDR2 SVGEGT. V shed 0 bases and J 1 base; nucleotides not matched to a gene: 17. The CDR3 is made up of 22 amino acids. The DNA for the CDR3 is TGTGCCAGCAGTTACTCGATCCTCGGACGCGGGGGGCGGCCGTCTGGGGCCAACGTCCTGACTTTC. Protein: CASSYSILGRGGRPSGANVLTF.

V usage is TRBV5-5 and J usage is TRBJ2-1, with 7 bases aligning to TRBD2. V dropped 0 bases and J dropped 9; count of bases not matched to a gene: 15. This CDR3 comprises 17 residues. In germline, CDR1 is SGHKS, CDR2 YYEKEE (reference sequence). The CDR3 DNA is TGTGCCAGCAGCTTGGTTGGTAGCGCACCTTCGGGGGGTGAGCAGTTCTTC. Translating it yields CASSLVGSAPSGGEQFF.

This clonotype was counted between two and nine times. One end of the junction does not line up with germline, which may come from a read error. This rearrangement joins TRBV20-1 to TRBJ2-7; the match to TRBD1 covers 11 bases. CDR3 length: 16 residues. The germline V gene encodes CDR1 DFQATT and CDR2 SNEGSKA (reference sequence). CDR3 loop: CCAKKLPGQGVYEQYF. CDR3 sequence (DNA): TGCTGTGCTAAGAAACTTCCGGGACAGGGGGTCTACGAGCAGTACTTC.

The chain combines TRBV7-6 with TRBJ2-3, with TRBD1 identical over 9 bases. Germline CDR1 reads SGHVS; CDR2 reads FNYEAQ. The CDR3 is made up of 15 amino acids. V lost 5 bases, J lost 1 base, and 4 bases stayed unmatched. The CDR3 DNA reads as TGTGCCAGCAGCCCAACAGGGGGCCGCACAGATACGCAGTATTTT. Its protein is CASSPTGGRTDTQYF.

A few counts support this clonotype. In DNA, the CDR3 is TGCAGTGCTAGAATAGATCGAGTCCAAGAGACCCAGTACTTC. Translated, it gives CSARIDRVQETQYF. The V call is TRBV20-1, the J call TRBJ2-5; D is unresolved. The CDR3 is 14 amino acids. Germline CDR1 DFQATT, CDR2 SNEGSKA (reference sequence). The V end was cut by 2 bases, the J end by 1 base, with 11 bases between.

This clonotype was picked up a small number of times. The chain combines TRBV20-1 with TRBJ1-5, with 9 bases that match TRBD1. Trimming at V came to 3 bases and at J to 4 bases, leaving 4 bases not matched to a gene. Germline loops: CDR1 DFQATT, CDR2 SNEGSKA (reference sequence). The CDR3 covers 14 residues. The chain's CDR3 is CSARETGGNQPQHF. In nucleotides, the CDR3 is TGCAGTGCTAGGGAGACAGGGGGAAATCAGCCCCAGCATTTT.

This clonotype has just a few counts. The chain couples TRBV4-1 to TRBJ2-5; the D gene is possibly TRBD1 (5 bases). This CDR3 has 14 amino acids. Germline V CDR1 and CDR2: MGHRA, YSYEKL. Between the trimmed V and J ends, which lost 1 base and 1 base, there was a span of 7 bases. CDR3 sequence: CASSQATGQETQYF. The CDR3 DNA reads as TGCGCCAGCAGCCAAGCAACAGGCCAAGAGACCCAGTACTTC.

The chain has TRBV4-3 and TRBJ1-6; D gene unclear. The CDR3 has 18 amino acids. The ends were cut back, 0 bases at V and 6 bases at J, with 18 bases in the middle. Germline-derived CDR1 and CDR2 are LGHNA and YSLEER. The CDR3 DNA follows: TGCGCCAGCAGCCAAGATCTAAACCTCGGGAGCTCTAATTCACCCCTCCACTTT. It is translated as CASSQDLNLGSSNSPLHF.

The chain has TRBV25-1 and TRBJ2-3; the D is unclear. With 5 bases removed from V and 3 bases from J, the gap between germline ends came to 9 bases. Per germline, CDR1 MGHDK and CDR2 SYGVNS. This CDR3 contains 13 residues. The CDR3 reads CASSSISTDTQYF. The DNA for the CDR3 is TGTGCCAGCAGTTCGATTTCGACAGATACGCAGTATTTT.

The rearrangement links TRBV28 to TRBJ2-3, with 12 bases matching TRBD1. The CDR3 is made up of 17 amino acids. V lost 6 bases and J lost 3; bases outside the gene matches: 10. CDR1 and CDR2 from the germline V gene are MDHEN and SYDVKM. The CDR3 is CASRTWGTGGTTDTQYF. The CDR3 DNA reads TGTGCCAGCAGGACTTGGGGGACAGGGGGCACGACAGATACGCAGTATTTT.

This clonotype was counted between two and nine times. The V and J genes are TRBV4-3 and TRBJ2-2, with D unclear. CDR3 size: 15 residues. CDR1 and CDR2 (germline): LGHNA, YSLEER. Trimming took 2 bases from V and 6 from J, leaving 13 bases between them. CDR3 DNA sequence: TGCGCCAGCAGCCAAAGGCTAACCGCCTCCGGGGAGCTGTTTTTT. It specifies CASSQRLTASGELFF.